Below, 9 T cell receptor beta chains from the same sample are listed, as sequenced in a study of Ad26.COV2.S vaccination and SARS-CoV-2 variants. Sequencing was performed with immunoSEQ multiplex PCR; in TCRdb, only in-frame clones are kept and a portion is missing. The sample yields approximately 350,000 clones, 83% seen once. Regarding treatment: over 15 received Ad26.COV2.S at low or high dose, single or two shots; 5 received placebo; per-sample allocation not given. Sample collection was performed on day 63 after the first vaccine or placebo injection. Sequences were derived from peripheral blood, sampled in a trial of Ad26.COV2.S vaccine versus placebo. These TCRs come from a person aged 18-60 years who received the Ad26.COV2.S COVID-19 vaccine or a placebo.

This clone was counted a few times. The genes are TRBV5-4 and TRBJ1-2; 7 nucleotides align to TRBD1. V gave up 4 bases and J gave up 3 bases; unmatched junction bases: 18. The germline V gene has CDR1 SGHNT and CDR2 YYREEE (reference sequence). CDR3 length: 18 residues. Here the CDR3 reads CASSRLPRDSSLDYGYTF. CDR3 sequence (DNA): TGTGCCAGCAGCCGACTTCCCCGGGACAGCTCCCTGGACTATGGCTACACCTTC.

The V and J genes are TRBV7-3 and TRBJ2-1; 11 bases are a match to TRBD2. The V gene's germline CDR1 is SGHTA and CDR2 FQGTGA. This CDR3 contains 15 residues. V gave up 1 base and J gave up 8 bases; unmatched junction bases: 4. The CDR3 reads CASSLKTSGSHEQFF. The CDR3 nucleotides read TGTGCCAGCAGCTTAAAAACTAGCGGGAGCCATGAGCAGTTCTTC.

V usage is TRBV30 and J usage is TRBJ2-1, with 9 bases fitting TRBD1. CDR3 length equals 16 residues. The V gene end was trimmed by 4 bases and the J gene end by 3 bases; junction bases not matched to a gene: 10. CDR1 and CDR2 from the germline V gene are GTSNPN and SVGIG (reference sequence). The CDR3 is CAWIASGQGNYNEQFF. The CDR3 nucleotides are TGTGCCTGGATTGCATCGGGACAGGGAAACTACAATGAGCAGTTCTTC.

The V call is TRBV7-6, the J call TRBJ1-3; D not certain. In germline, CDR1 is SGHVS, CDR2 FNYEAQ. The CDR3 has 16 amino acids. V dropped 3 bases and J dropped 4 bases, with 16 bases sitting between them. CDR3 amino acids: CASSLTRPSPGNTIYF. The CDR3 DNA reads TGTGCCAGCAGCTTGACCCGCCCGTCGCCGGGAAACACCATATATTTT.

The chain employs TRBV7-2 and TRBJ2-1; no definite D call. The CDR3 consists of 13 residues. Per the germline V gene, CDR1 is SGHTA and CDR2 is FQGNSA. The ends were cut back, 1 base at V and 9 bases at J, with 10 bases in the middle. CDR3 region: CASSLGGSSEQFF. Written as DNA, the CDR3 is TGTGCCAGCAGCTTAGGGGGATCCTCTGAGCAGTTCTTC.

This clone was counted only a few times. The rearrangement uses TRBV5-8 and TRBJ1-3; no definite D call. CDR3 length: 13 amino acids. Germline CDR1 is SGHTS and CDR2 is YDEGEE. Trimming took off 1 base at V and 5 bases at J, with 7 bases between the two ends. The CDR3 nucleotides are TGTGCCAGCAGCTTGACGGGTCGAAACACCATATATTTT. Translating gives CASSLTGRNTIYF.

The rearrangement links TRBV5-5 to TRBJ2-2, with D tentatively TRBD1 or TRBD2 (5 bases each). The germline V and J ends were trimmed by 2 bases and 4 bases, with 12 bases remaining between them. Germline V gene lookup returns CDR1 SGHKS and CDR2 YYEKEE (reference sequence). The CDR3 totals 15 residues. The CDR3 bases are TGTGCCAGCAGCTTTCCGGGACGGATCACCGGGGAGCTGTTTTTT. This translates into CASSFPGRITGELFF.

The chain recombines TRBV6-5 with TRBJ2-7; 8 bases map to TRBD2. The CDR3 sequence is 14 residues long. J was trimmed by 3 bases and V by 5 bases; bases with no gene match: 6. Looked up from germline, CDR1 is MNHEY and CDR2 is SVGAGI. CDR3 nucleotides: TGTGCCAGCAGTAAACCGGGACTAGGCTACGAGCAGTACTTC. Residues: CASSKPGLGYEQYF.

This clone was found once. V gene TRBV11-2 combines with J gene TRBJ1-1; D perhaps matches TRBD1 (5 bases). Germline CDR1 is SGHAT and CDR2 is FQNNGV. V lost 4 bases and J lost 3, with 12 bases in between. The CDR3 consists of 14 residues. CDR3 in amino acids: CASSSPGGYTEAFF. The CDR3 DNA reads TGTGCCAGCAGCTCCCCGGGGGGGTACACTGAAGCTTTCTTT. The full variable domain, completed using reference TRBV11-2 and TRBJ1-1, is EAGVAQSPRYKIIEKRQSVAFWCNPISGHATLYWYQQILGQGPKLLIQFQNNGVVDDSQLPKDRFSAERLKGVDSTLKIQPAKLEDSAVYLCASSSPGGYTEAFFGQGTRLTVV.